This is a list of T cell receptor beta chains from one sample in a study of monozygotic twins with inflammatory bowel disease. TCRdb reprocessed the 5' RACE reads and stores each CDR3 protein as one record, lacking DNA. The repertoire table contains some 89,000 distinct CDR3 sequences. The sample comprised blood. The origin of the receptors is a human donor with ulcerative colitis or Crohn's disease, or a healthy co-twin of an affected twin (not recorded which). CDR3s include the opening cysteine and the closing phenylalanine or tryptophan.

V gene	J gene	CDR3 protein
TRBV29-1	TRBJ2-5	CSVVQGSQTQYF
TRBV4-1	TRBJ2-5	CASSHTGQRQETQYF
TRBV12-3/TRBV12-4	TRBJ2-3	CASKGAGTDTQYF
TRBV5-5	TRBJ2-1	CASSLGQSYNEQFF
TRBV20-1	TRBJ2-5	CSARDDLQETQYF
TRBV7-8	TRBJ2-7	CASRALGTSYEQYF
TRBV5-1	TRBJ1-5	CASSLDGGSNQPQHF
TRBV29-1	TRBJ1-2	CSVERSLYGYTF
TRBV4-2	TRBJ2-2	CASTPSGGDTGELFF
TRBV20-1	TRBJ2-3	CSARGSGGQISTDTQYF
TRBV20-1	TRBJ2-3	CSASGAGGADTQYF
TRBV6-4	TRBJ2-2	CASSATPGRNTGELFF
TRBV20-1	TRBJ2-1	CSARVGDEQFF
TRBV9	TRBJ2-3	CASSEGAGGLADTQYF
TRBV12-3/TRBV12-4	TRBJ1-5	CASSSRQGNQPQHF
TRBV7-9	TRBJ2-3	CASSSSGGASDTQYF
TRBV20-1	TRBJ1-5	CSASRPGREGNQPQHF
TRBV20-1	TRBJ1-5	CSAKGGPGVSNQPQHF
TRBV5-5	TRBJ2-7	CASSLAGLGPYEQYF
TRBV27	TRBJ2-1	CASSLGVGSRGAAQFF